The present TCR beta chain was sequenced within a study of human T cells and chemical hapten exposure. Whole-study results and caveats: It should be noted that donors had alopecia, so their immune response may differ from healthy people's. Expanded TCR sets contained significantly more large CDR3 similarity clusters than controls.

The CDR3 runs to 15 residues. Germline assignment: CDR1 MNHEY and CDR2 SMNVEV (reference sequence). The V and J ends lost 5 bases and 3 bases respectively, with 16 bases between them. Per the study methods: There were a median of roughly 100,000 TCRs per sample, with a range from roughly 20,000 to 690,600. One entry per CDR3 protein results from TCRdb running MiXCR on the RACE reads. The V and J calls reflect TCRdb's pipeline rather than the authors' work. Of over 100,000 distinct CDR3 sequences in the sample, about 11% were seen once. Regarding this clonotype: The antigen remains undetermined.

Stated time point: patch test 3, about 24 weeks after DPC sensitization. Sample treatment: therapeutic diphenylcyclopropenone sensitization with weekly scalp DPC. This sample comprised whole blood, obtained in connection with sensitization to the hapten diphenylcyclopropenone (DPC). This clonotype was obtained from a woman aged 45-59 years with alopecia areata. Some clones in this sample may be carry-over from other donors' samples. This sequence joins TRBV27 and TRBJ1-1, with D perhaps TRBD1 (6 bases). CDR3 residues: CASSTQGRLDTEAFF. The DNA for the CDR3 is TGTGCCAGCAGTACGCAGGGGAGGTTGGACACTGAAGCTTTCTTT.